This T cell receptor beta chain was recovered during a study of CD8 T cells in ankylosing spondylitis. TCRdb independently ran MiXCR on the 5' RACE reads; one entry per CDR3 protein. This sample carries just over 350,000 distinct CDR3 sequences, 20% of them seen once, and the ten largest clones take around 13%. Germline loops: CDR1 SGHDT, CDR2 YYEEEE. The V end was cut by 2 bases, the J end by 0 bases, with 13 bases between. CDR3 length: 16 residues. Study-level points and caveats: Among TCR beta sequences, a motif of roughly 8 highly homologous variants appeared characteristic of ankylosing spondylitis blood.

This clonotype was observed a few times. The antigen remains undetermined. The source material was blood, either unsorted or a sorted T cell fraction (not recorded which). The clonotype was recovered from a male donor with ankylosing spondylitis or in good health (not recorded which). J is TRBJ2-3 and V is TRBV5-6; D remains unclear. CDR3 sequence: CASSFADGSSTDTQYF. In DNA, the CDR3 is TGTGCCAGCAGCTTCGCTGACGGATCTAGCACAGATACGCAGTATTTT.